A single sample gave rise to the 14 T cell receptor beta chains below, sequenced in a study of glioma-infiltrating T cells. Amplification of TCR alpha and beta CDR3 regions from RNA used iRepertoire nested multiplex PCR. Using its own MiXCR run on the multiplex PCR reads, TCRdb lists one record per CDR3 protein. The repertoire has around 130,000 distinct CDR3 sequences, 20% to 25% of them found once; the top ten carry approximately 26%. The sequenced sample consisted of glioma tissue, nonneoplastic brain tissue, or PBMCs (not recorded which). The receptors originated from a human donor with low-grade glioma or glioblastoma, undergoing nonglioma brain surgery, or in good health (not recorded which).

V and J are TRBV6-1 and TRBJ2-1; 10 bases match TRBD2. Germline CDR1 and CDR2: MNHNS and SASEGT. J was trimmed by 8 bases and V by 5 bases; bases with no gene match: 12. This CDR3 contains 16 residues. The CDR3 coding sequence is TGTGCCAGCAGTCGACGCCCTAGCGGGGGTCCTGATGAGCAGTTCTTC. Amino acid sequence: CASSRRPSGGPDEQFF.

To note about this clonotype: Its ends do not fully match the called genes, so a read error is possible. This chain uses TRBV20-1 with TRBJ1-5, with D perhaps matching TRBD1 (6 bases). From germline, CDR1 is DFQATT and CDR2 SNEGSKA (reference sequence). This CDR3 is 16 amino acids long. CDR3 in amino acids: CSTRSEGGLFNQPQHF. The CDR3 coding sequence is TGCAGTACTAGATCCGAGGGGGGGCTTTTCAATCAGCCCCAGCATTTT.

V gene TRBV3-1 combines with J gene TRBJ1-1, with D possibly TRBD1 on 5 matching bases. V was clipped by 4 bases and J by 8 bases, with 11 bases between them. The CDR3 runs to 12 residues. Germline V CDR1 and CDR2: LGHDT, YNNKEL (reference sequence). The CDR3: CASSRVGQEAFF. The CDR3 DNA reads TGTGCCAGCAGCCGGGTTGGACAAGAAGCTTTCTTT.

About this clonotype: A read error is possible here, since a much larger clone lies one base away. Without the conserved terminal phenylalanine or tryptophan, this CDR3 likely stems from a read error. The rearrangement joins TRBV6-5 to TRBJ2-4, with TRBD1 matching 8 bases. The CDR3 is made up of 16 amino acids. With 5 bases clipped from V and 3 bases from J, the junction kept 9 bases outside the gene matches. In germline, CDR1 is MNHEY, CDR2 SVGAGI. CDR3 nucleotide sequence: TGTGCCAGCAGTAAAGACAGGGGTTTGGTCAAAAACATTCAGTACTCC. It is translated as CASSKDRGLVKNIQYS.

This clonotype was detected many times. CDR3 amino acids: CATSRDPTSGGDEQFF. The CDR3 region has the DNA TGTGCCACCAGCAGAGATCCCACTAGCGGGGGCGATGAGCAGTTCTTC. The chain uses TRBV15 and TRBJ2-1; 11 bases agree with TRBD2. CDR1 is LNHNV, CDR2 YYDKDF, per germline (reference sequence). V shed 0 bases, J shed 8 bases, and the junction held 6 bases outside the gene matches. This CDR3 spans 16 amino acids.

This clonotype showed up many times. The chain recombines TRBV15 with TRBJ2-1; 11 bases are a match to TRBD2. V was pared by 0 bases and J by 7 bases, with 2 bases of the junction left unmatched. Germline assignment: CDR1 LNHNV and CDR2 YYDKDF (reference sequence). The CDR3 runs to 15 residues. The CDR3 DNA is TGTGCCACCAGCAGAGATAGCGGGGGGGCTAATGAGCAGTTCTTC. Amino acid sequence: CATSRDSGGANEQFF.

This clonotype was observed at least ten times. This chain links TRBV2 with TRBJ1-2; the D gene is possibly TRBD1 (6 bases). Germline loops: CDR1 SNHLY, CDR2 FYNNEI. V was cut by 5 bases and J by 4 bases, with 8 bases left in between. The CDR3 extends over 12 amino acids. The CDR3 DNA reads TGTGCCAGCAGTCGGACAGTCTATGGCTACACCTTC. Translating gives CASSRTVYGYTF.

J is TRBJ1-3 and V is TRBV2; D is ambiguous. The V and J ends lost 7 bases and 3 bases respectively, with 1 base between them. Germline V lookup: CDR1 SNHLY, CDR2 FYNNEI. This CDR3 spans 10 amino acids. The CDR3 protein is CASNGNTIYF. CDR3 in DNA: TGTGCCAGCAATGGAAACACCATATATTTT.

The V gene is TRBV5-1, the J gene TRBJ2-2; tentatively, D is TRBD1 (5 bases). The CDR3 length is 14 residues. CDR1 SGHRS and CDR2 YFSETQ come from the germline V gene. The V end was cut by 4 bases, the J end by 1 base, with 8 bases between. As DNA, the CDR3 is TGCGCCAGCAGCCCGACAGAGAACACCGGGGAGCTGTTTTTT. Residues: CASSPTENTGELFF.

This clonotype qualifies as medium-sized (0.01 to 0.1%). V is TRBV6-1 and J is TRBJ2-1; D possibly corresponds to TRBD2 (6 bases). The CDR3 covers 14 residues. V lost 6 bases, J lost 3 bases, and 12 bases lay in between. Germline V CDR1 and CDR2: MNHNS, SASEGT. CDR3 in DNA: TGTGCCAGCAGGGAAAGGGGAGGCTACAATGAGCAGTTCTTC. Translated, it gives CASRERGGYNEQFF.

J is TRBJ2-1 and V is TRBV24-1, with TRBD2 matching over 7 bases. The CDR3 contains 16 residues. Trimming cost V 1 base and J 6 bases; bases outside gene matches: 8. Germline loops: CDR1 KGHDR, CDR2 SFDVKD. The CDR3 here is CATSDLSGGRGNEQFF. CDR3 coding DNA: TGTGCCACCAGTGATTTAAGTGGGGGGAGGGGCAATGAGCAGTTCTTC.

This clonotype was counted only a few times. The V and J genes are TRBV7-9 and TRBJ2-5; the match to TRBD1 covers 7 bases. Trimming at V came to 5 bases and at J to 2 bases, leaving 5 bases not matched to a gene. Germline CDR1 is SEHNR and CDR2 is FQNEAQ (reference sequence). This CDR3 comprises 14 residues. CDR3: CASSNPGQQETQYF. The CDR3, as DNA: TGTGCCAGCAGCAATCCGGGACAGCAAGAGACCCAGTACTTC.

The CDR3 spells CASSFQTSGRKETQYF. The CDR3 DNA reads as TGTGCCAGCAGCTTCCAGACTAGCGGGAGGAAGGAGACCCAGTACTTC. The chain is built from TRBV7-9 and TRBJ2-5, with TRBD2 identical over 13 bases. Trimming cost V 3 bases and J 5 bases; bases outside gene matches: 6. From germline, CDR1 is SEHNR and CDR2 FQNEAQ (reference sequence). The CDR3 totals 16 residues.

This clonotype has more than one count but fewer than ten. This chain connects TRBV3-1 to TRBJ1-4; D is ambiguous. V was pared by 4 bases and J by 8 bases, with 11 bases between. The CDR3 is made up of 13 amino acids. The germline V gene encodes CDR1 LGHDT and CDR2 YNNKEL (reference sequence). DNA of the CDR3: TGTGCCAGCAGCCGCGAGTCAGAGGAAAAACTGTTTTTT. Protein product: CASSRESEEKLFF.